This TCR beta chain was retrieved from a study of blood T cell repertoires in COVID-19. About the research overall: Some COVID-19 samples were acute and others convalescent; all came from the United States, Italy and Spain. Nucleic acid was either cDNA or gDNA, and it came from T cells, B-cell-depleted T cells, or PBMCs.

Per the original data handling: From reference gene primer amplification, estimates of nucleated cell counts were derived. Here immunoSEQ multiplex PCR was the method, and the copy in TCRdb shows in-frame clones only, minus some. Clonal size and the V and J genes are those of that table, whereas D and trimming came from the DNA. The sample yields 170,000 or so clones, 85% to 90% seen once. The sample holds one count of this clone. CDR1 is LGHNA and CDR2 is YNFKEQ in the germline V gene. This CDR3 spans 16 amino acids. V shed 2 bases, J shed 3 bases, and the junction held 5 bases outside the gene matches.

The sequencing input was peripheral blood. The sequence came from a man between 50 and 59 years old with active or convalescent COVID-19. This chain connects TRBV4-2 to TRBJ2-2; 8 bases map to TRBD2. The CDR3 sequence: CASSQSGGRYTGELFF. The CDR3, as DNA: TGTGCCAGCAGCCAATCGGGGGGGCGCTACACCGGGGAGCTGTTTTTT.